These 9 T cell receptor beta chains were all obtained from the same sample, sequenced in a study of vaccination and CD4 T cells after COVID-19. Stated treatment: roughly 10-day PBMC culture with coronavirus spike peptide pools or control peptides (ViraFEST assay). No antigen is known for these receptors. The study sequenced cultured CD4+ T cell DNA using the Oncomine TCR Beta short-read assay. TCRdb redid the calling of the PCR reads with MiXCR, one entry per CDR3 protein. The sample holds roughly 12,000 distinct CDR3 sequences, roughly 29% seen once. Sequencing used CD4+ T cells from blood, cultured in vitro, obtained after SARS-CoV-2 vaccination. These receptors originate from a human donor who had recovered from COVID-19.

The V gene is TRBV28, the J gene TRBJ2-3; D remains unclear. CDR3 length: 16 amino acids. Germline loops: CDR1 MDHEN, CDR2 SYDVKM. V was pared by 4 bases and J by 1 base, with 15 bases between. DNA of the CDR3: TGTGCCAGCAGTTCAGACGGCTATTTCGGCACAGATACGCAGTATTTT. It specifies CASSSDGYFGTDTQYF.

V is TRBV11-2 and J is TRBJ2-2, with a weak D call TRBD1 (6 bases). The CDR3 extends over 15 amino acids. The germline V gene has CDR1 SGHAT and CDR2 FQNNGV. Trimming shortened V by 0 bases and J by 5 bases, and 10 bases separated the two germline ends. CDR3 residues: CASSLEGAATGELFF. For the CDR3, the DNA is TGTGCCAGCAGCTTAGAGGGGGCGGCGACCGGGGAGCTGTTTTTT.

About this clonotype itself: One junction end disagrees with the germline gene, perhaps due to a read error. CDR3 nucleotides: TGTGCTAGCAGCTCCGTGAGCGGGAGACGGGAGAATGAGCAGTTCTTC. It encodes CASSSVSGRRENEQFF. This rearrangement joins TRBV7-7 to TRBJ2-1; 8 bases align to TRBD2. The CDR3 is 16 residues long. The germline V gene has CDR1 SSHAT and CDR2 FNYEAQ (reference sequence).

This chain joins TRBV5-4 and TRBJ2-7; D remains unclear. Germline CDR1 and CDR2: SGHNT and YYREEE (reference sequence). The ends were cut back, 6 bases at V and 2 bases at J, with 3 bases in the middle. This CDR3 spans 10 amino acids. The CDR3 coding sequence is TGTGCCAGCACCCCCTACGAGCAGTACTTC. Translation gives CASTPYEQYF.

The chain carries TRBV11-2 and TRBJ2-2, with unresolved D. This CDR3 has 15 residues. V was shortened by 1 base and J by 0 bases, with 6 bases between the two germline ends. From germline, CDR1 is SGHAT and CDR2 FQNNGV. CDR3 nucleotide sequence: TGTGCCAGCAGCTTAGTGGGCCCGAACACCGGGGAGCTGTTTTTT. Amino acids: CASSLVGPNTGELFF.

Here the CDR3 DNA reads TGTGCCAGCAGTTATACGCGGGGCATCGCCTATGGCTACACCTTC. This gives the protein CASSYTRGIAYGYTF. V gene TRBV6-2 or TRBV6-3 combines with J gene TRBJ1-2; tentatively, D is TRBD1 (5 bases). The CDR3 length is 15 residues. The V gene lost 3 bases and the J gene lost 4 bases, with 15 bases spanning the gap. CDR1 and CDR2 (germline): MNHEY, SVGEGT.

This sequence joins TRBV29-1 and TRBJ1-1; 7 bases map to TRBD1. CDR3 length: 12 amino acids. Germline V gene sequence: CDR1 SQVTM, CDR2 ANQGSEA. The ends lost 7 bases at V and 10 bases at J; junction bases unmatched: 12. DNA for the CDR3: TGCAGCGCCGAGGACACCCACAGGGGAGCTTTCTTT. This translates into CSAEDTHRGAFF.

Written as DNA, the CDR3 is TGTGCCACCGGGGGGGGTGGCTACACCTTC. As protein: CATGGGGYTF. The chain links TRBV6-1 to TRBJ1-2; weak D call: TRBD1 (5 bases). The CDR3 length is 10 residues. Germline-derived CDR1 and CDR2 are MNHNS and SASEGT. V was cut by 10 bases and J by 7 bases, with 10 bases left in between.

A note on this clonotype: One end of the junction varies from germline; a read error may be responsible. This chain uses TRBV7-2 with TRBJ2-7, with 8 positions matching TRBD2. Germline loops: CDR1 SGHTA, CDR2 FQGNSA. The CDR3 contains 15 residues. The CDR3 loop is CVSSLGGAGGDEQYF. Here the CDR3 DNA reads TGTGTCAGCAGCTTAGGAGGGGCCGGGGGGGACGAGCAGTACTTC.